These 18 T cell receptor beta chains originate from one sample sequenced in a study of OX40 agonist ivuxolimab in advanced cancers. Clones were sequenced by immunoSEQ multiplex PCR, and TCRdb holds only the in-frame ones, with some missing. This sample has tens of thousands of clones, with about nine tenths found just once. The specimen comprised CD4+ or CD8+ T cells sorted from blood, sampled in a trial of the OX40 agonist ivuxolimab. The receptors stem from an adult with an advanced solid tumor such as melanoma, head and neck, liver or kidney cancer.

CDR3 sequence: CASLPGGSNQPQHF. The CDR3 nucleotides are TGTGCCAGTCTTCCGGGAGGAAGCAATCAGCCCCAGCATTTT. V and J are TRBV19 and TRBJ1-5; D remains ambiguous. Germline V gene lookup returns CDR1 LNHDA and CDR2 SQIVND (reference sequence). Trimming pared 8 bases from V and 1 base from J, leaving 12 bases between. This CDR3 has 14 residues.

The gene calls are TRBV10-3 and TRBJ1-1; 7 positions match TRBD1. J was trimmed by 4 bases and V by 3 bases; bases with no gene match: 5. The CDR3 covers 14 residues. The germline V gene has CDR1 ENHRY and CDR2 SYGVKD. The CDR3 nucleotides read TGTGCCATCAGTGAAGCGACAGGGACCACTGAAGCTTTCTTT. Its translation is CAISEATGTTEAFF.

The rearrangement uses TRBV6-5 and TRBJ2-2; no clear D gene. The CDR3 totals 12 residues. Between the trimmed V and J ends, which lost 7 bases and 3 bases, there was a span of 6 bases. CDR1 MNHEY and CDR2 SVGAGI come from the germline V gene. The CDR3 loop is CASNGYTGELFF. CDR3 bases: TGTGCCAGCAATGGATACACCGGGGAGCTGTTTTTT.

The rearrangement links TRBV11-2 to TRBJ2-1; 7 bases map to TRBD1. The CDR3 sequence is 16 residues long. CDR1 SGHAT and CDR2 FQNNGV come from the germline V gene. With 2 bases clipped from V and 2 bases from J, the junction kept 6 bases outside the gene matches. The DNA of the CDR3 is TGTGCCAGCAGCTTAAACCCTGGGACAGCCTACAATGAGCAGTTCTTC. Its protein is CASSLNPGTAYNEQFF.

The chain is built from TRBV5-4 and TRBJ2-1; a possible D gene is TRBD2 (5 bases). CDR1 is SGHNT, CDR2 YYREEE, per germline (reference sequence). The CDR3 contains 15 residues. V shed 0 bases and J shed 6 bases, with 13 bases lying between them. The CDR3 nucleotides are TGTGCCAGCAGCTTGGGAGGGAAGTACGGCAATGAGCAGTTCTTC. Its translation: CASSLGGKYGNEQFF.

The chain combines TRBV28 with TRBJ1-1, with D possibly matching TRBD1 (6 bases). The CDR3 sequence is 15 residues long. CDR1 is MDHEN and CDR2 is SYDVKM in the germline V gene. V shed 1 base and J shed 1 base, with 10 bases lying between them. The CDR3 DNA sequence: TGTGCCAGCAGTTTATTTACAGGGACGAACACTGAAGCTTTCTTT. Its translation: CASSLFTGTNTEAFF.

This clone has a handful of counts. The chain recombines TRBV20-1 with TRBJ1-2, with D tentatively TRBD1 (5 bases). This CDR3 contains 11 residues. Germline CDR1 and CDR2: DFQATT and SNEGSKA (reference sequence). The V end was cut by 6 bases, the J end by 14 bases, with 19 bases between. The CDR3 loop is CSAIEGRLGTF. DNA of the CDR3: TGCAGTGCGATAGAGGGGCGGCTCGGTACCTTC.

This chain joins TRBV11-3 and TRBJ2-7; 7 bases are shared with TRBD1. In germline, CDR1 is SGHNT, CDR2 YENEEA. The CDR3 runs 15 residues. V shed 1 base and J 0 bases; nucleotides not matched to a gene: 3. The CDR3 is CASSLGQGSSYEQYF. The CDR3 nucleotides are TGTGCCAGCAGCTTAGGACAGGGCAGCTCCTACGAGCAGTACTTC.

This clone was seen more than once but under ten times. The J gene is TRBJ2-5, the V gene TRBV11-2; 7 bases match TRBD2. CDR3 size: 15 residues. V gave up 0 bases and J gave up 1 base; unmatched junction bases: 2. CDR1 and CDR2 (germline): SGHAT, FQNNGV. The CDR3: CASSLDGRAQETQYF. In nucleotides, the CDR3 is TGTGCCAGCAGCTTAGATGGGAGGGCCCAAGAGACCCAGTACTTC. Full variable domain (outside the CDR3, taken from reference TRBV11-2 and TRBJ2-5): EAGVAQSPRYKIIEKRQSVAFWCNPISGHATLYWYQQILGQGPKLLIQFQNNGVVDDSQLPKDRFSAERLKGVDSTLKIQPAKLEDSAVYLCASSLDGRAQETQYFGPGTRLLVL.

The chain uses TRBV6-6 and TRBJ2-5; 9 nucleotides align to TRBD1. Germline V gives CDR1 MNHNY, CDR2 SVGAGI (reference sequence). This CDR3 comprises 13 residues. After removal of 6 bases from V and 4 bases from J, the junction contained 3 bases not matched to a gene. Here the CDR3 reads CASRDRGGETQYF. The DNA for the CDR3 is TGTGCCAGCAGGGACAGGGGTGGAGAGACCCAGTACTTC.

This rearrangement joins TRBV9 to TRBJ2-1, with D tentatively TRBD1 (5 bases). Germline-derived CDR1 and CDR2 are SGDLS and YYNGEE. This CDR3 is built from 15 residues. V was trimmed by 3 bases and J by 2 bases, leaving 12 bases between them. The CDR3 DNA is TGTGCCAGCAGCGCAACCCCACAGGCCTACAATGAGCAGTTCTTC. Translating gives CASSATPQAYNEQFF. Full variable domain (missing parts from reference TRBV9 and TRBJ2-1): DSGVTQTPKHLITATGQRVTLRCSPRSGDLSVYWYQQSLDQGLQFLIQYYNGEERAKGNILERFSAQQFPDLHSELNLSSLELGDSALYFCASSATPQAYNEQFFGPGTRLTVL.

This CDR3 is CATSRDESSPLHF. The CDR3 nucleotides read TGTGCCACCAGCCGTGACGAGAGTTCACCCCTCCACTTT. The genes are TRBV15 and TRBJ1-6; no definite D call. Germline CDR1 LNHNV, CDR2 YYDKDF (reference sequence). The CDR3 sequence is 13 residues long. V was clipped by 5 bases and J by 9 bases, with 11 bases between them.

The CDR3 coding sequence is TGTGCCAGCAGAGGGACAGGGTCCCACGAGCAGTACTTC. As protein: CASRGTGSHEQYF. The genes are TRBV2 and TRBJ2-7; 9 bases agree with TRBD1. The V segment lost 6 bases and the J segment 5 bases; nucleotides outside the gene matches: 5. CDR1 and CDR2 from the germline V gene are SNHLY and FYNNEI. This CDR3 spans 13 amino acids.

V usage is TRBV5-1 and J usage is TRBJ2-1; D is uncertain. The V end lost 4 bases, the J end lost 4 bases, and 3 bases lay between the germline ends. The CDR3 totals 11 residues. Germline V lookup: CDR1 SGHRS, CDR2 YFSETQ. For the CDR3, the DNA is TGCGCCAGCAGCGAATACAATGAGCAGTTCTTC. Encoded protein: CASSEYNEQFF. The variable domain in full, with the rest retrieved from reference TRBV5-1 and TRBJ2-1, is KAGVTQTPRYLIKTRGQQVTLSCSPISGHRSVSWYQQTPGQGLQFLFEYFSETQRNKGNFPGRFSGRQFSNSRSEMNVSTLELGDSALYLCASSEYNEQFFGPGTRLTVL.

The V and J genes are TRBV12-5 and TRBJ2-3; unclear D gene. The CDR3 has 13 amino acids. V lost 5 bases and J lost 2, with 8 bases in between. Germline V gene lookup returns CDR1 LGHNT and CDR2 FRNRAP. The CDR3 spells CASGRENTDTQYF. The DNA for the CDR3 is TGTGCTAGTGGTAGAGAAAACACAGATACGCAGTATTTT.

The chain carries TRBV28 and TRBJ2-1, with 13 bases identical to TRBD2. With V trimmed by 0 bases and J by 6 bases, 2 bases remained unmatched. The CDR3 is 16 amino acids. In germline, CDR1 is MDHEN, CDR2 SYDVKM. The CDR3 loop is CASSLWWTSGSNEQFF. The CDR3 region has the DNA TGTGCCAGCAGTTTATGGTGGACTAGCGGGAGCAATGAGCAGTTCTTC.

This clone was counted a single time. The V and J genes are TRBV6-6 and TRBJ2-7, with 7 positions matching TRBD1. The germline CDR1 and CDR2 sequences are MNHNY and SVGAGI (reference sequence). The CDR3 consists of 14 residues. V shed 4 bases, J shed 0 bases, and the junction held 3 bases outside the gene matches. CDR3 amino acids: CASSFGQDSYEQYF. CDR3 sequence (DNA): TGTGCCAGCAGTTTCGGACAGGACTCCTACGAGCAGTACTTC.

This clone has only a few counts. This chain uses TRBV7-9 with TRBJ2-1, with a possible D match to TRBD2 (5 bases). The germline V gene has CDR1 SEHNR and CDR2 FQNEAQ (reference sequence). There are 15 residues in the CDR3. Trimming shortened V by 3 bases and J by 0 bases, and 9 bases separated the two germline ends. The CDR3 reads CASSFPGSSYNEQFF. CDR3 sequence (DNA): TGTGCCAGCAGCTTTCCGGGGAGCTCCTACAATGAGCAGTTCTTC.